The 9 T cell receptor beta chains below come from one sample, sequenced in a study of human T cells and chemical hapten exposure. The time point denotes: pre-sensitization, week 0. As to treatment: therapeutic diphenylcyclopropenone sensitization with weekly scalp DPC. MiXCR, applied by TCRdb to the RACE reads, yields one record per CDR3 protein. Among 60,000 to 80,000 distinct CDR3 sequences listed, about 6.7% were seen once. The sequenced sample was whole blood, obtained in connection with sensitization to the hapten diphenylcyclopropenone (DPC). These receptors came from a woman in her twenties or thirties with alopecia areata. Some clones in this sample may be carry-over from other donors' samples.

This clonotype was observed many times. This chain joins TRBV18 and TRBJ1-1, with D possibly matching TRBD1 (6 bases). Germline V CDR1 and CDR2: KGHSH, LQKENI. The V end was cut by 4 bases, the J end by 5 bases, with 14 bases between. CDR3 length: 14 residues. DNA for the CDR3: TGTGCCAGCTCACAGTCGGAAGGGGGTACTGAAGCTTTCTTT. The encoded protein is CASSQSEGGTEAFF.

This clonotype was found many times. The chain couples TRBV20-1 to TRBJ2-3, with 12 bases aligning to TRBD2. This CDR3 is 15 amino acids long. The trim removed 6 bases at V and 9 bases at J, leaving 13 bases unmatched. Germline V gives CDR1 DFQATT, CDR2 SNEGSKA (reference sequence). The CDR3 nucleotides are TGCAGTGCACCGCGGCCTCTAGCGGGGGGGAACACGCAGTATTTT. Residues: CSAPRPLAGGNTQYF.

This clonotype showed up many times. The chain has TRBV7-2 and TRBJ2-3, with unresolved D. The CDR3 runs 15 residues. With 4 bases removed from V and 2 bases from J, the gap between germline ends came to 13 bases. CDR1 and CDR2 from the germline V gene are SGHTA and FQGNSA. CDR3 loop: CASSSGGRPTDTQYF. Written as DNA, the CDR3 is TGTGCCAGCAGCTCCGGTGGGCGCCCCACAGATACGCAGTATTTT.

This clonotype has ten or more counts. The chain links TRBV5-1 to TRBJ1-3; weak D call: TRBD1 (5 bases). The CDR3 extends over 16 amino acids. Germline CDR1 is SGHRS and CDR2 is YFSETQ. Trimming took 0 bases from V and 2 from J, leaving 12 bases between them. CDR3 bases: TGCGCCAGCAGCTTGGGCGTCTGGGGCCCTGGAAACACCATATATTTT. Translated: CASSLGVWGPGNTIYF.

The table lists this clonotype with many counts. The chain has TRBV2 and TRBJ1-1, with D tentatively TRBD1 (6 bases). Trimming removed 6 bases from V and 3 bases from J, with 14 bases in between. The CDR3 has 14 amino acids. Per the germline V gene, CDR1 is SNHLY and CDR2 is FYNNEI. The CDR3 nucleotides read TGTGCCAGCAGACAAGAGACAGGCTACACTGAAGCTTTCTTT. Translation gives CASRQETGYTEAFF.

This clonotype was seen ten or more times. The J gene is TRBJ2-3, the V gene TRBV6-5; D is undetermined. Per the germline V gene, CDR1 is MNHEY and CDR2 is SVGAGI. The CDR3 totals 12 residues. Trimming took off 6 bases at V and 3 bases at J, with 7 bases between the two ends. CDR3 region: CASSRSTDTQYF. For the CDR3, the DNA is TGTGCCAGCAGCCGGAGTACAGATACGCAGTATTTT.

This clonotype was counted ten times or more. The chain links TRBV20-1 to TRBJ1-3; 8 bases are a match to TRBD1. The V gene end was trimmed by 5 bases and the J gene end by 4 bases; junction bases not matched to a gene: 13. CDR3 size: 16 residues. Germline V CDR1 and CDR2: DFQATT, SNEGSKA (reference sequence). The CDR3 loop reads CSAPNLRTGKGNTIYF. CDR3 nucleotides: TGCAGTGCTCCTAACCTCCGGACAGGGAAAGGAAACACCATATATTTT.

There are many counts of this clonotype. The chain recombines TRBV6-5 with TRBJ1-2, with 7 nucleotides matching TRBD1. The germline CDR1 and CDR2 sequences are MNHEY and SVGAGI. This CDR3 is built from 14 residues. Unmatched junction bases numbered 4, after V lost 0 bases and J lost 6 bases. The CDR3 DNA reads as TGTGCCAGCAGTTACTCGACAGGGAGAGATGGCTACACCTTC. It codes for CASSYSTGRDGYTF.

This clonotype was observed many times. The CDR3 loop is CAWSVLRGPGGELFF. The CDR3 nucleotides are TGTGCCTGGAGTGTACTGAGGGGGCCGGGCGGGGAGCTGTTTTTT. The J gene is TRBJ2-2, the V gene TRBV30, with TRBD1 identical over 7 bases. This CDR3 spans 15 amino acids. The junction had 8 bases not matched to a gene; V was cut back by 0 bases and J by 7 bases. Germline V gene data show CDR1 as GTSNPN and CDR2 as SVGIG (reference sequence).